A single TCR beta chain is shown here with its context. This may come from a read error, since a much larger clone is one base off. This record comes from a study of T-cell reconstitution after alpha-beta-depleted transplantation in children. V lost 4 bases and J 10 bases, leaving 17 bases between the germline ends. The CDR3 is made up of 13 amino acids. From germline, CDR1 is SGHRS and CDR2 YFSETQ. Unique molecular identifiers were incorporated into the prepared TCRbeta library. TCRdb called the PCR reads again in MiXCR, with one record for every CDR3 protein. Here the sample spans hundreds of thousands of distinct CDR3 sequences, about 12% being singletons.

The input for sequencing was PBMCs from the stem cell graft donor, taken from the stem cell graft. The TCR was taken from a human donor who donated a stem cell graft to a child with acute lymphoblastic leukemia. The rearrangement links TRBV5-1 to TRBJ2-5; D gene uncertain. The CDR3 DNA reads as TGCGCCAGCAGCCCCTTCCGCCAGAGGAACCAGTACTTC. Translated: CASSPFRQRNQYF. The variable domain in full, completed from reference TRBV5-1 and TRBJ2-5, reads KAGVTQTPRYLIKTRGQQVTLSCSPISGHRSVSWYQQTPGQGLQFLFEYFSETQRNKGNFPGRFSGRQFSNSRSEMNVSTLELGDSALYLCASSPFRQRNQYFGPGTRLLVL.